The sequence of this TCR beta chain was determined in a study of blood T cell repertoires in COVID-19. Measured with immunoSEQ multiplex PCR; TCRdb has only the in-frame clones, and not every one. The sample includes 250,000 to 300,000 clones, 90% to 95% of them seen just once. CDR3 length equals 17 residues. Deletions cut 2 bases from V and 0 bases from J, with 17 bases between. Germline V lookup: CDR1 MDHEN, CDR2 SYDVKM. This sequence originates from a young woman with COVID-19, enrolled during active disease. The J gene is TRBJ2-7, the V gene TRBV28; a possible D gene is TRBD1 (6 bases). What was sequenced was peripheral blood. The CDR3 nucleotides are TGTGCCAGCAGTTTAGGTCAGGGGATGGGCCCCTCCTACGAGCAGTACTTC. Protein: CASSLGQGMGPSYEQYF.